The source of this T cell receptor (beta chain) is a study of beta chain features in type 1 diabetes. Germline V lookup: CDR1 ENHRY, CDR2 SYGVKD. V lost 0 bases to trimming and J lost 7 bases, with 12 bases between them. This CDR3 region has 14 residues. A note on this clone: Its specificity is not known.

Study-wide findings and caveats: Among type 1 diabetes patients, VDJ junctions had fewer insertions and more deletions. In all four CD4+ subsets, TCRB CDR3 length was significantly, moderately reduced in type 1 diabetes.

Blood was collected once per donor into heparin, averaging about 116 mL. The investigators reverse transcribed all of the isolated RNA, so they sequenced expressed TCRB transcripts. The read count averaged roughly 4 million across naive, central memory and regulatory T cell samples. The repertoire was sequenced with immunoSEQ multiplex PCR; TCRdb's copy has only in-frame clones and lacks some. The data contain hundreds of thousands of clones, about an eighth of them seen just once; the ten biggest clones take up 0.035% to 0.04%. This chain connects TRBV10-3 to TRBJ1-2; TRBD1 is a possible D gene (6 bases). This receptor was taken from a man aged 18-30 years with type 1 diabetes. Material: naive CD4+ T cells from blood. The CDR3 DNA follows: TGTGCCATCAGTGAGTCTCTAGGGGGGCCTGGCTACACCTTC. It translates to CAISESLGGPGYTF.